The clone carrying this TCR beta chain was seen only a few times. Multiplex PCR amplified the TCR beta CDR3 region. Its first round ran for roughly 10 cycles with 32 V and 13 J primers. Using its own MiXCR run on the multiplex PCR reads, TCRdb lists one record per CDR3 protein. The table lists 10,000 to 15,000 distinct CDR3 sequences, roughly 23% of them singletons. The sample originates from a study of immune heterogeneity within non-small cell lung tumors. Looking at the study overall: With respect to histology, the tumors encompassed several squamous cell carcinomas, 9 to 11 non-squamous carcinomas and 1 not otherwise specified.

Template came from bulk tumor genomic DNA, at roughly 610 ng per sample. Surgical sampling yielded several biopsies per primary tumor (spaced far apart). Those enrolled were patients newly diagnosed with untreated non-small cell lung cancer and undergoing curative surgery. The donors had newly diagnosed non-small cell lung cancer and underwent surgery intended to cure it. From germline, CDR1 is MGHRA and CDR2 YSYEKL. CDR3 length: 13 residues. Trimming shortened V by 3 bases and J by 5 bases, and 7 bases separated the two germline ends. The source of this sequence is a man aged 45-60 years with non-small cell lung cancer. The specimen was lung tumor tissue. The rearrangement uses TRBV4-1 and TRBJ1-4; TRBD1 is a possible D gene (5 bases). CDR3 sequence: CASSQQGNEKLFF. The CDR3 DNA sequence: TGCGCCAGCAGCCAGCAGGGAAATGAAAAACTGTTTTTT.